The 20 T cell receptor beta chains presented below share a single source sample, sequenced in a study of shared clonotypes between healthy human individuals. Clones were read by immunoSEQ multiplex PCR, and TCRdb kept only the in-frame ones, dropping some. The sample shows over 1.4 million clones, more than 95% of them seen only once. The sequencing input was naive CD4+ T cells sorted from blood. Noted subset: CD45RA+ positively selected. The receptors here all came from a young man in good health.

In the case of this clone: The junction does not match germline at one end; this may be a read error. Other DNA sequences in this specimen translate into the identical CDR3. The chain recombines TRBV5-1 with TRBJ2-3, with 11 positions matching TRBD1. Germline values: CDR1 SGHRS, CDR2 YFSETQ. This CDR3 region has 15 residues. Here the CDR3 reads CASSFRDRGTDTQYF. The CDR3 DNA reads TGCGCCAGCAGCTTCCGGGACAGGGGGACAGATACGCAATATTTT.

This chain's CDR3 is CASRRRTSGRVPDTQYF. DNA of the CDR3: TGTGCCAGCAGACGACGGACTAGCGGGAGGGTTCCAGATACGCAGTATTTT. V is TRBV5-4 and J is TRBJ2-3, with 15 bases that match TRBD2. The CDR3 has 17 residues. Germline V gives CDR1 SGHNT, CDR2 YYREEE (reference sequence). J was trimmed by 4 bases and V by 5 bases; bases with no gene match: 8.

The chain combines TRBV27 with TRBJ1-4, with D possibly matching TRBD1 (6 bases). Germline CDR1 and CDR2: MNHEY and SMNVEV (reference sequence). V was clipped by 5 bases and J by 8 bases, with 15 bases between them. This CDR3 spans 14 amino acids. CDR3 loop: CASSTSGVREKLFF. CDR3 in DNA: TGTGCCAGCAGTACGTCAGGGGTCAGGGAAAAACTGTTTTTT.

The genes are TRBV21-1 and TRBJ2-3; TRBD2 was called by the table and not checked on the DNA. TRBV21-1 is a pseudogene locus. The CDR3 is 15 residues long. CDR3 residues: CASSKIRGGADTQYF. The CDR3 DNA sequence: TGTGCCAGCAGCAAAATCCGGGGAGGTGCAGATACGCAGTATTTT.

The chain uses TRBV15 and TRBJ2-3; D unresolved. CDR1 and CDR2 (germline): LNHNV, YYDKDF (reference sequence). V shed 0 bases and J shed 0 bases, with 16 bases lying between them. The CDR3 consists of 18 residues. The CDR3 bases are TGTGCCACCAGCAGAGACGATTGGCTAAGATTAAGCACAGATACGCAGTATTTT. Translated, it gives CATSRDDWLRLSTDTQYF.

The V call is TRBV2, the J call TRBJ2-2; D unclear. This CDR3 is built from 16 residues. The germline gives CDR1 SNHLY, CDR2 FYNNEI. V was pared by 4 bases and J by 0 bases, with 12 bases between. CDR3 coding DNA: TGTGCCAGCAGTGTTCTGGGATTCGCGAACACCGGGGAGCTGTTTTTT. As protein: CASSVLGFANTGELFF.

For this clone: Other DNA sequences in the same sample also yield this CDR3. The chain employs TRBV6-5 and TRBJ2-3; 7 bases are a match to TRBD2. V shed 2 bases, J shed 3 bases, and the junction held 2 bases outside the gene matches. Germline-derived CDR1 and CDR2 are MNHEY and SVGAGI. The CDR3 is 14 amino acids. CDR3 sequence (DNA): TGTGCCAGCAGTTACGCGGGAGTAACAGATACGCAGTATTTT. Amino acid sequence: CASSYAGVTDTQYF.

This chain connects TRBV5-4 to TRBJ2-7; 7 bases align to TRBD1. The CDR3 contains 12 residues. V gave up 9 bases and J gave up 1 base; unmatched junction bases: 4. CDR1 and CDR2 (germline): SGHNT, YYREEE (reference sequence). CDR3 residues: CATRQGSYEQYF. The DNA of the CDR3 is TGTGCCACTCGACAGGGATCCTACGAGCAGTACTTC.

The V call is TRBV2, the J call TRBJ1-6; no definite D call. The CDR3 totals 15 residues. V was shortened by 5 bases and J by 5 bases, with 13 bases between the two germline ends. The germline gives CDR1 SNHLY, CDR2 FYNNEI. The chain's CDR3 is CASSLGRPNNSPLHF. The CDR3 coding sequence is TGTGCCAGCAGTCTTGGACGGCCCAATAATTCACCCCTCCACTTT. The full variable domain, with the rest looked up from reference TRBV2 and TRBJ1-6, is EPEVTQTPSHQVTQMGQEVILRCVPISNHLYFYWYRQILGQKVEFLVSFYNNEISEKSEIFDDQFSVERPDGSNFTLKIRSTKLEDSAMYFCASSLGRPNNSPLHFGNGTRLTVT.

This chain connects TRBV18 to TRBJ2-5; D unresolved. The CDR3 has 14 amino acids. Germline V gives CDR1 KGHSH, CDR2 LQKENI. Between the trimmed V and J ends, which lost 1 base and 4 bases, there was a span of 10 bases. The CDR3 nucleotides are TGTGCCAGCTCACCACAGAGCCTTCGAGAGACCCAGTACTTC. It encodes CASSPQSLRETQYF.

The chain has TRBV10-3 and TRBJ2-1, with D possibly TRBD1 on 6 matching bases. The germline V gene encodes CDR1 ENHRY and CDR2 SYGVKD. This CDR3 has 18 residues. V lost 2 bases and J lost 9, with 26 bases in between. CDR3 residues: CAISEPPRDTGRLGEQFF. The DNA of the CDR3 is TGTGCCATCAGTGAGCCCCCCCGGGACACGGGGCGGTTAGGTGAGCAGTTCTTC.

The genes are TRBV11-2 and TRBJ2-7, with D possibly TRBD2 on 6 matching bases. Trimming left V 5 bases short and J 2 bases short, with 22 bases between. Germline V gives CDR1 SGHAT, CDR2 FQNNGV. CDR3 size: 17 residues. CDR3 bases: TGTGCCAGCAGCCCCGAGAGGCTAGCGATTAAAGCCTACGAGCAGTACTTC. Translation: CASSPERLAIKAYEQYF.

J is TRBJ2-1 and V is TRBV9, with D maybe TRBD2 (6 bases). The germline V gene has CDR1 SGDLS and CDR2 YYNGEE. Trimming shortened V by 0 bases and J by 3 bases, and 10 bases separated the two germline ends. This CDR3 spans 15 amino acids. The CDR3 region has the DNA TGTGCCAGCAGCGTAGGACTAGTAGGCTACAATGAGCAGTTCTTC. The encoded protein is CASSVGLVGYNEQFF.

V is TRBV9 and J is TRBJ2-1; D ambiguous. The CDR3 is 14 amino acids. Trimming took off 0 bases at V and 12 bases at J, with 16 bases between the two ends. CDR1 SGDLS and CDR2 YYNGEE come from the germline V gene. CDR3 sequence (DNA): TGTGCCAGCAGCGTAGGTGTTGGCCTACCGGGGCAGTTCTTC. It yields the protein CASSVGVGLPGQFF.

The V call is TRBV11-2, the J call TRBJ1-1; tentative D call: TRBD1 (6 bases). CDR3 size: 15 residues. Trimming shortened V by 0 bases and J by 0 bases, and 8 bases separated the two germline ends. Germline CDR1 reads SGHAT; CDR2 reads FQNNGV. CDR3 protein: CASSLEPGVNTEAFF. The CDR3 coding sequence is TGTGCCAGCAGCTTAGAACCAGGGGTGAACACTGAAGCTTTCTTT.

The rearrangement uses TRBV4-3 and TRBJ2-3; D uncertain. The V and J ends lost 1 base and 4 bases respectively, with 15 bases between them. CDR3 length equals 16 residues. CDR1 and CDR2 from the germline V gene are LGHNA and YSLEER. The CDR3 DNA sequence: TGCGCCAGCAGCCAAGGTCACTTGACTTTTGCAGATACGCAGTATTTT. This sequence encodes CASSQGHLTFADTQYF.

The chain uses TRBV7-9 and TRBJ1-3, with TRBD1 matching 7 bases. CDR3 length: 15 amino acids. Germline loops: CDR1 SEHNR, CDR2 FQNEAQ (reference sequence). The V gene end was trimmed by 2 bases and the J gene end by 2 bases; junction bases not matched to a gene: 3. CDR3 coding DNA: TGTGCCAGCAGCTTATTTCAGGGGGCTGGAAACACCATATATTTT. Its protein product is CASSLFQGAGNTIYF.

V gene TRBV5-1 combines with J gene TRBJ1-5; D is unresolved. The CDR3 has 16 amino acids. Trimming pared 0 bases from V and 4 bases from J, leaving 14 bases between. Germline CDR1 and CDR2: SGHRS and YFSETQ. The DNA for the CDR3 is TGCGCCAGCAGCTTGGTGTTCCAGGACCGTAATCAGCCCCAGCATTTT. It is translated as CASSLVFQDRNQPQHF.

This clone was observed a single time. This chain links TRBV9 with TRBJ2-1; D unresolved. CDR1 is SGDLS and CDR2 is YYNGEE in the germline V gene. Deletions cut 3 bases from V and 2 bases from J, with 9 bases between. The CDR3 has 14 amino acids. The CDR3 DNA follows: TGTGCCAGCAGCGGGCTCCTCGCCTACAATGAGCAGTTCTTC. Protein: CASSGLLAYNEQFF.

The V and J genes are TRBV7-9 and TRBJ2-5; 9 nucleotides agree with TRBD2. CDR3 length equals 14 residues. The J segment lost 5 bases and the V segment lost 4 bases, leaving 5 bases of the junction unmatched. The V gene's germline CDR1 is SEHNR and CDR2 FQNEAQ (reference sequence). The CDR3 DNA reads as TGTGCCAGCAGCTCCTTAGCGGGAGATGAGACCCAGTACTTC. Its translation is CASSSLAGDETQYF.